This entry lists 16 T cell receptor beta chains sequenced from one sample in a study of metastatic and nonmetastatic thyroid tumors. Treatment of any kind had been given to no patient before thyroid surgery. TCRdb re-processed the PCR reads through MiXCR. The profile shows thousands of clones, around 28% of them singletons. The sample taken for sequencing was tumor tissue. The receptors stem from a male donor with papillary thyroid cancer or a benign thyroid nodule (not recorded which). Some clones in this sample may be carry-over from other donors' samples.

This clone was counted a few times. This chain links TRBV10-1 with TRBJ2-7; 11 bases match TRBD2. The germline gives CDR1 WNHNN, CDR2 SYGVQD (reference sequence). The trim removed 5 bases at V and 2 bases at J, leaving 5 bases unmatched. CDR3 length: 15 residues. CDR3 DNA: TGCGCCAGCAGTTTTGCTAGCGGGGGGCCCTACGAGCAGTACTTC. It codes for CASSFASGGPYEQYF.

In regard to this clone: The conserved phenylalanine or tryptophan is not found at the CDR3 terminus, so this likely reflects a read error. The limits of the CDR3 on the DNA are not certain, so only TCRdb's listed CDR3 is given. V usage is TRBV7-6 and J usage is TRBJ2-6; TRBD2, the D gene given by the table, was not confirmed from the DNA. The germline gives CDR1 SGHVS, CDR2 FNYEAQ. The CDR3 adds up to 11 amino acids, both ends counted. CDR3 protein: CASSSWTSGSI.

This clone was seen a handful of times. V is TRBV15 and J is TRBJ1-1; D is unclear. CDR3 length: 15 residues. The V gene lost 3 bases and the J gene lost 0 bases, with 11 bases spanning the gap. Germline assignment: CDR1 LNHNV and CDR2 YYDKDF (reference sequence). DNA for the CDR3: TGTGCCACCAGCAGCAACAGACACGTGAACACTGAAGCTTTCTTT. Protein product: CATSSNRHVNTEAFF.

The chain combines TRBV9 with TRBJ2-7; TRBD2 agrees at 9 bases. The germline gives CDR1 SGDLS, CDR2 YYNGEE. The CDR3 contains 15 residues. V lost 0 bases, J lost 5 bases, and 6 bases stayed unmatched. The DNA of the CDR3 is TGTGCCAGCAGCGTAGGGGTTAGCGGGAGCGACGAGCAGTACTTC. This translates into CASSVGVSGSDEQYF.

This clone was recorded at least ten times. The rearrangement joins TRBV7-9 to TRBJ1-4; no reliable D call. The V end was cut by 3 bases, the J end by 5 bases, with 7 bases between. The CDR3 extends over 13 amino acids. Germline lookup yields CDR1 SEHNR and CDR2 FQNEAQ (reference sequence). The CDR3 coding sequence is TGTGCCAGCAGCTTCGACATAAATGAAAAACTGTTTTTT. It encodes CASSFDINEKLFF.

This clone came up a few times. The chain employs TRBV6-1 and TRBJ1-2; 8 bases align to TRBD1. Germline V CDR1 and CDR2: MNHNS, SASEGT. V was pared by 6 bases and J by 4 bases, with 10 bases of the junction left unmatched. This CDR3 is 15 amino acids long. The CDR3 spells CASRDRDRHFYGYTF. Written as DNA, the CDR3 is TGTGCCAGCAGGGACCGGGACAGGCACTTCTATGGCTACACCTTC.

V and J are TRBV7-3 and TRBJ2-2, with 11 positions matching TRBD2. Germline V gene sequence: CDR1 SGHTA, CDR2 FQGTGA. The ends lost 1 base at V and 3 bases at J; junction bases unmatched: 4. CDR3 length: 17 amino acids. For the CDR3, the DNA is TGTGCCAGCAGCTTAAGTGGACTAGCGGGTTACACCGGGGAGCTGTTTTTT. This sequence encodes CASSLSGLAGYTGELFF.

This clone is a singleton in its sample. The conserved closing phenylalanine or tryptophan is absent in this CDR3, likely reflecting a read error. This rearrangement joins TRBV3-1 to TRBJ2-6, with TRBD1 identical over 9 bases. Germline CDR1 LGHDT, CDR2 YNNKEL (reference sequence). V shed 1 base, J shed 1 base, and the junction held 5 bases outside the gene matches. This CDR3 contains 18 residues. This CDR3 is CASSQVPGQGSGANVLTL. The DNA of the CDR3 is TGTGCCAGCAGCCAAGTCCCGGGACAGGGTTCTGGGGCCAACGTCCTGACTCTC.

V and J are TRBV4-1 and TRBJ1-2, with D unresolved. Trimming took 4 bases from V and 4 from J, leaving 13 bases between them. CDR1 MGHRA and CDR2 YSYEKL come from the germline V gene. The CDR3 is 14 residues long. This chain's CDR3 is CASSRSPGGYGYTF. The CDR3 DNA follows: TGCGCCAGCAGCCGCTCTCCAGGTGGCTATGGCTACACCTTC.

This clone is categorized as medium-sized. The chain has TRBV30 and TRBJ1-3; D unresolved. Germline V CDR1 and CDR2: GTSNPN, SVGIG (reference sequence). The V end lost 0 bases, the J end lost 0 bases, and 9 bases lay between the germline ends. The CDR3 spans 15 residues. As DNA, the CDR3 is TGTGCCTGGAGTGTAAGGGCTGGCTCTGGAAACACCATATATTTT. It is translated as CAWSVRAGSGNTIYF.

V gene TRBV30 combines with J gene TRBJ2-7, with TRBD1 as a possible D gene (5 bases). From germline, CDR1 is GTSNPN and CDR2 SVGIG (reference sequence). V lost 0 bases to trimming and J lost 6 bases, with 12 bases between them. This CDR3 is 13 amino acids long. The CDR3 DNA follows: TGTGCCTGGAGTGTGGGCGGTGGGGCCGAGCAGTACTTC. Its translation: CAWSVGGGAEQYF.

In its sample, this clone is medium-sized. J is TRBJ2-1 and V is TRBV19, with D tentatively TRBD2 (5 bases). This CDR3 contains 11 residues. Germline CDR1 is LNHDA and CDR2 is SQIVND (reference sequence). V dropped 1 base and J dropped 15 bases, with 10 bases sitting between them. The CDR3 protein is CASSIGELLFF. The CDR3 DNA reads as TGTGCCAGTAGTATAGGGGAGTTACTGTTCTTC. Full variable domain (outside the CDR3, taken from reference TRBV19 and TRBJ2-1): DGGITQSPKYLFRKEGQNVTLSCEQNLNHDAMYWYRQDPGQGLRLIYYSQIVNDFQKGDIAEGYSVSREKKESFPLTVTSAQKNPTAFYLCASSIGELLFFGPGTRLTVL.

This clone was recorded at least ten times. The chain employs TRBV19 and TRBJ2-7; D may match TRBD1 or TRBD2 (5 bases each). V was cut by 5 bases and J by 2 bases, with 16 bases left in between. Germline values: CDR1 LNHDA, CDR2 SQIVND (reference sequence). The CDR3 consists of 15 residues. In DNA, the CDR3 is TGTGCCAGTAGTGCCGGGACGGAGTCAGCCTACGAGCAGTACTTC. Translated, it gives CASSAGTESAYEQYF.

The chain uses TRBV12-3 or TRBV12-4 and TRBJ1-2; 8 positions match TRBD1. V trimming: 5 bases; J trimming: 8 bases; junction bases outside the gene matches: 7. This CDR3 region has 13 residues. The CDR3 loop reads CASSPGQGVGYTF. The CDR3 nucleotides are TGTGCCAGCAGTCCAGGACAGGGCGTCGGCTACACCTTC.

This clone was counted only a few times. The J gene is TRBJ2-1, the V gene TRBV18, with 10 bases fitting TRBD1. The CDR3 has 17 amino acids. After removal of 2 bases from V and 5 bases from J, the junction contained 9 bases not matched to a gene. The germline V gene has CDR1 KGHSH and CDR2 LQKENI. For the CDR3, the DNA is TGTGCCAGCTCACCAATTAGAGGACAGGGGGTGGACAATGAGCAGTTCTTC. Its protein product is CASSPIRGQGVDNEQFF. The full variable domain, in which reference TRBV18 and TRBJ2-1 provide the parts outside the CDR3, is NAGVMQNPRHLVRRRGQEARLRCSPMKGHSHVYWYRQLPEEGLKFMVYLQKENIIDESGMPKERFSAEFPKEGPSILRIQQVVRGDSAAYFCASSPIRGQGVDNEQFFGPGTRLTVL.

CDR3 sequence reads: CASSLFGVQETQYF. The CDR3 DNA sequence: TGTGCCAGCAGCTTATTTGGGGTTCAAGAGACCCAGTACTTC. V gene TRBV13 combines with J gene TRBJ2-5, with D unresolved. This CDR3 has 14 amino acids. V lost 2 bases and J lost 2, with 9 bases in between. Germline CDR1 PRHDT, CDR2 FYEKMQ (reference sequence).